The T cell receptor beta chain under discussion was sequenced for a study of blood T cell repertoires in COVID-19. For the study at large: COVID-19 samples collected from the United States, Italy and Spain covered acute and convalescent phases. PBMCs, B-cell-depleted T cells, or T cells provided the cDNA or gDNA that made up the material.

There are 14 residues in the CDR3. Trimming pared 8 bases from V and 5 bases from J, leaving 16 bases between. Germline V gene lookup returns CDR1 ENHRY and CDR2 SYGVKD. As processed by the authors: Estimates of nucleated cell counts were drawn from the amplification of reference gene primers. Profiled with immunoSEQ multiplex PCR; TCRdb holds only in-frame clones, not every one. V, J and clone size are taken as reported in that table, and D and trimming were inferred from the DNA itself. The sample contains nearly 250,000 clones, roughly 86% of which appear only once. This TCR derives from a woman aged 55-70 years who had recovered from COVID-19. The specimen was peripheral blood. The chain combines TRBV10-3 with TRBJ1-5; possible D gene TRBD1, 6 bases. Here the CDR3 reads CAIAPRGADQPQHF. In DNA form, the CDR3 reads TGTGCCATCGCCCCGCGGGGGGCGGATCAGCCCCAGCATTTT.